Listed below are T cell receptor beta chains from one sample, sequenced in a study of cytomegalovirus exposure and HLA in healthy donors. Clones were read by immunoSEQ multiplex PCR, and TCRdb kept only the in-frame ones, dropping some. The sample contains 150,000 to 200,000 clones, roughly nine tenths of which appear only once. Material: PBMCs. All receptors come from a man in his thirties or forties in good health and CMV-seropositive. Each CDR3 is given with its conserved first and last residue. A D gene is named only where the DNA matches it firmly. Rows give clone size only sometimes, using once, few, many, or a class for an expanded clone.

abundance,d_gene,v_gene,j_gene,CDR3nt,CDR3aa
NA,NA,TRBV5-4,TRBJ2-5,TGTGCCAGCAGCTTGGATTTCGCGTCCCAAGAGACCCAGTACTTC,CASSLDFASQETQYF
NA,NA,TRBV6-5,TRBJ1-1,TGTGCCAGCCTACCCAGGGCGGTTGGCACTGAAGCTTTCTTT,CASLPRAVGTEAFF
NA,TRBD1,TRBV5-1,TRBJ2-6,TGCGCCAGCAGCCATGGGACAGGGGCCCTCAACTCTGGGGCCAACGTCCTGACTTTC,CASSHGTGALNSGANVLTF
NA,TRBD2,TRBV5-4,TRBJ2-7,TGTGCCAGCAGCTTGCGAATGAGGACTAGCGGCTTCTACGAGCAGTACTTC,CASSLRMRTSGFYEQYF
NA,NA,TRBV30,TRBJ1-4,TGTGCCTGGAGGGTTGGAGAAAAACTGTTTTTT,CAWRVGEKLFF
NA,TRBD2,TRBV29-1,TRBJ2-5,TGCAGCGTCGCGGGACTAGCCGGGGGGGAGACCCAGTACTTC,CSVAGLAGGETQYF
once,NA,TRBV7-6,TRBJ1-5,TGTGCCAGCAGCTCGGGGCAGGGCGTCAATCAGCCCCAGCATTTT,CASSSGQGVNQPQHF
NA,NA,TRBV20-1,TRBJ2-5,TGCAGTGCAATAGTGTTAGAGACCCAGTACTTC,CSAIVLETQYF
NA,TRBD2,TRBV5-4,TRBJ2-7,TGTGCCAGCAGCCAAGCGGGAGGATTGTCCGAGCAGTACTTC,CASSQAGGLSEQYF
NA,TRBD1,TRBV5-6,TRBJ2-7,TGTGCCAGCAGCCCAGGGACAGGGCGATCCGAGCAGTACTTC,CASSPGTGRSEQYF
once,NA,TRBV5-1,TRBJ1-4,TGCGCCAGCAGCATAGGGAGCGCTTATGAAAAACTGTTTTTT,CASSIGSAYEKLFF
NA,TRBD1,TRBV7-9,TRBJ2-5,TGTGCCAGCAGCTTGGGGGGACAGGGGATCCAACAGACCCAGTACTTC,CASSLGGQGIQQTQYF
NA,TRBD2,TRBV19,TRBJ2-7,TGTGCCAGTAGTTCGGCTAGCGGGAACTACGAGCAGTACTTC,CASSSASGNYEQYF
NA,NA,TRBV7-7,TRBJ2-3,TGTGCCAGCAGCTTAGGACAGTTCACAGATACGCAGTATTTT,CASSLGQFTDTQYF
NA,NA,TRBV7-9,TRBJ2-1,TGTGCCAGCAGCACCTCGTCAGTCCTCAGCTCCTACAATGAGCAGTTCTTC,CASSTSSVLSSYNEQFF
NA,TRBD1,TRBV7-8,TRBJ2-2,TGTGCCAGCAGACAGATGGGGGACAGAAGTTCAGGGGAGCTGTTTTTT,CASRQMGDRSSGELFF
NA,NA,TRBV2,TRBJ2-3,TGTGCCAGCCGCGGAGGGACTAGCACAGATACGCAGTATTTT,CASRGGTSTDTQYF
NA,TRBD2,TRBV7-9,TRBJ2-5,TGTGCCAGCAGCTTAGATCCGGTGGTAGCGGGAGACCAAGAGACCCAGTACTTC,CASSLDPVVAGDQETQYF
NA,NA,TRBV9,TRBJ2-5,TGTGCCAGCAGCGTAGGTCCGAGCCAAGAGACCCAGTACTTC,CASSVGPSQETQYF
NA,NA,TRBV7-3,TRBJ2-5,TGTGCCAGCAGCTCGACGAGGCAAGAGACCCAGTACTTC,CASSSTRQETQYF
NA,TRBD1,TRBV7-9,TRBJ2-7,TGTGCCAGCAGCCCCCCGACAGGGACCTACGAGCAGTACTTC,CASSPPTGTYEQYF
once,TRBD1,TRBV7-8,TRBJ2-3,TGTGCCAGCGGAACTACAGGGGTTGATAGCACAGATACGCAGTATTTT,CASGTTGVDSTDTQYF
NA,NA,TRBV10-3,TRBJ1-2,TGTGCCATCAGTCGGGTGGGCTATGGCTACACCTTC,CAISRVGYGYTF
NA,TRBD1,TRBV30,TRBJ1-3,TGTGCGGCGGACAGGGGACACACCATATATTTT,CAADRGHTIYF
NA,NA,TRBV23-1,TRBJ1-6,TGCGCCAGAGGACATCTTACGAATTCACCCCTCCACTTT,CARGHLTNSPLHF
NA,TRBD2,TRBV13,TRBJ2-5,TGTGCCAGCAGCACTCGGGACTATCGGGAGACCCAGTACTTC,CASSTRDYRETQYF
NA,NA,TRBV7-7,TRBJ1-3,TGTGCCAGCAGCGACGGGTACTCTGGAAACACCATATATTTT,CASSDGYSGNTIYF
NA,NA,TRBV7-2,TRBJ1-5,TGTGCCAGCAGCATCGGACCCAATCAGCCCCAGCATTTT,CASSIGPNQPQHF
NA,NA,TRBV5-6,TRBJ2-7,TGTGCCAGCAGCTTGGGTGGCACAACCTACGAGCAGTACTTC,CASSLGGTTYEQYF
NA,NA,TRBV7-3,TRBJ1-2,TGTGCCAGCAGCCCAGACAGCGCCCTAGGATATGGCTACACCTTC,CASSPDSALGYGYTF
NA,NA,TRBV2,TRBJ2-3,TGTGCCAGCAGTGAAATGGCGCAGTATTTT,CASSEMAQYF
few,NA,TRBV19,TRBJ1-1,TGTGCCAGTAGTATCGGGGGGAACACTGAAGCTTTCTTT,CASSIGGNTEAFF
few,NA,TRBV9,TRBJ2-7,TGTGCCAGCAGCGTGGGGGGGCGAGGTGAGCAGTACTTC,CASSVGGRGEQYF
NA,NA,TRBV27,TRBJ2-7,TGTGCCAGCAGTTTAAGGGGTAACTACGAGCAGTACTTC,CASSLRGNYEQYF
NA,NA,TRBV7-6,TRBJ1-5,TGTGCCAGCAGCGGGGGACAAGCTAATCAGCCCCAGCATTTT,CASSGGQANQPQHF
NA,NA,TRBV28,TRBJ2-1,TGTGCCAGCAGAAGCATGACTGAGCAGTTCTTC,CASRSMTEQFF
NA,NA,TRBV18,TRBJ2-7,TGTGCCAGCTCCCCACAGGGCAGCTACGAGCAGTACTTC,CASSPQGSYEQYF
NA,NA,TRBV9,TRBJ1-2,TGTGCCAGCAGCGATCGGTCCAACTATGGCTACACCTTC,CASSDRSNYGYTF
NA,NA,TRBV2,TRBJ2-2,TGTGCCAGCAGTGAAGTTCAGTCAGGCGGGGAGCTGTTTTTT,CASSEVQSGGELFF
once,TRBD1,TRBV4-1,TRBJ2-5,TGCGCCAGCAGCCCCGGACAGGAAGAGACCCAGTACTTC,CASSPGQEETQYF